This TCR beta chain comes out of a study of read filtering for tumor transcriptome and immune sequencing. The study, taken as a whole, reports: Even smaller IR-seq throughput identified most shared clonotypes.

This library used 300 to 500 ng RNA and molecular barcoded adaptors spanning alpha/delta and beta/gamma chains. TCRdb analysed the reads with MiXCR anew, one entry per CDR3 protein. Of about 93,000 distinct CDR3 sequences in the sample, 20% to 25% were seen once. From germline, CDR1 is LNHNV and CDR2 YYDKDF (reference sequence). The CDR3 contains 16 residues. The V gene lost 3 bases and the J gene lost 4 bases, with 16 bases spanning the gap. This clonotype occurred a few times. The antigen is not known. The clonotype was recovered from a donor aged 40 or older with multiple myeloma. The V call is TRBV15, the J call TRBJ1-5, with D unclear. The sample was a population of CD138-negative cells sorted from bone marrow. CDR3 amino acids: CATSSGKQSRNQPQHF. The DNA of the CDR3 is TGTGCCACCAGCAGCGGAAAACAGTCGAGAAATCAGCCCCAGCATTTT. The complete variable domain, with remaining parts taken from reference TRBV15 and TRBJ1-5, reads DAMVIQNPRYQVTQFGKPVTLSCSQTLNHNVMYWYQQKSSQAPKLLFHYYDKDFNNEADTPDNFQSRRPNTSFCFLDIRSPGLGDTAMYLCATSSGKQSRNQPQHFGDGTRLSIL.